A selection of T cell receptor beta chains follows, all from one sample in a study of T cell responses to AZD1222 COVID-19 vaccine. Assay: immunoSEQ multiplex PCR; the TCRdb copy retains only in-frame clones and omits some. Among tens of thousands of clones listed, around 90% were seen once. The source material was peripheral blood, sampled 28 days after the second AZD1222 dose. These receptor sequences come from an adult who received the AZD1222 COVID-19 vaccine. Both conserved end residues are part of each CDR3. The order of the fields is CDR3 protein, CDR3 DNA, V gene, J gene, D gene, clone size. D genes are given only for firm matches. Only some rows state a clone size, as once, few, many or a class for expanded clones.

cdr3_aa: CASSKRDRVRTDTQYF
cdr3_nt: TGTGCCAGCAGCAAGAGGGATAGGGTAAGGACAGATACGCAGTATTTT
v_call: TRBV21-1
j_call: TRBJ2-3
d_call: -
clone_size: -

cdr3_aa: CASSTSGSRNEQYF
cdr3_nt: TGTGCCAGCTCGACGAGCGGGAGTAGGAACGAGCAGTACTTC
v_call: TRBV18
j_call: TRBJ2-7
d_call: TRBD2
clone_size: -

cdr3_aa: CASSLVRDTDTQYF
cdr3_nt: TGCGCCAGCAGCTTGGTTCGGGACACAGATACGCAGTATTTT
v_call: TRBV5-1
j_call: TRBJ2-3
d_call: -
clone_size: -

cdr3_aa: CAWTGTRAEQFF
cdr3_nt: TGTGCCTGGACGGGGACTAGAGCTGAGCAGTTCTTC
v_call: TRBV30
j_call: TRBJ2-1
d_call: TRBD2
clone_size: -

cdr3_aa: CASSPRARENSPLHF
cdr3_nt: TGTGCCAGCAGTCCCCGGGCCAGAGAGAATTCACCCCTCCACTTT
v_call: TRBV6-5
j_call: TRBJ1-6
d_call: -
clone_size: -

cdr3_aa: CASSRAGGLYEQYF
cdr3_nt: TGTGCCAGCTCACGCGCAGGGGGTCTCTACGAGCAGTACTTC
v_call: TRBV18
j_call: TRBJ2-7
d_call: TRBD1
clone_size: -

cdr3_aa: CSASKGNTEAFF
cdr3_nt: TGCAGTGCTAGTAAGGGGAACACTGAAGCTTTCTTT
v_call: TRBV20-1
j_call: TRBJ1-1
d_call: -
clone_size: -

cdr3_aa: CASSTGEGYEQYF
cdr3_nt: TGTGCCAGCAGTACAGGGGAGGGCTACGAGCAGTACTTC
v_call: TRBV28
j_call: TRBJ2-7
d_call: -
clone_size: -

cdr3_aa: CAISEWLGNQPQHF
cdr3_nt: TGTGCCATCAGTGAGTGGTTGGGGAATCAGCCCCAGCATTTT
v_call: TRBV10-3
j_call: TRBJ1-5
d_call: -
clone_size: -

cdr3_aa: CASRPTGTGYEQYF
cdr3_nt: TGTGCCAGCAGACCTACCGGGACAGGGTACGAGCAGTACTTC
v_call: TRBV3-1/TRBV3-2
j_call: TRBJ2-7
d_call: TRBD1
clone_size: -

cdr3_aa: CASSAPNTGELFF
cdr3_nt: TGTGCCAGCAGTGCGCCGAACACCGGGGAGCTGTTTTTT
v_call: TRBV6-4
j_call: TRBJ2-2
d_call: -
clone_size: once

cdr3_aa: CATSGGGQGASGNTIYF
cdr3_nt: TGTGCCACCAGTGGGGGCGGACAGGGGGCTTCTGGAAACACCATATATTTT
v_call: TRBV24-1
j_call: TRBJ1-3
d_call: TRBD1
clone_size: -

cdr3_aa: CATSTTRGDQPQHF
cdr3_nt: TGTGCCACCAGCACCACCCGAGGGGATCAGCCCCAGCATTTT
v_call: TRBV15
j_call: TRBJ1-5
d_call: -
clone_size: -

cdr3_aa: CASSLGPYTDTQYF
cdr3_nt: TGTGCCAGCAGCTTAGGCCCCTACACAGATACGCAGTATTTT
v_call: TRBV11-3
j_call: TRBJ2-3
d_call: -
clone_size: -

cdr3_aa: CASSAGTSNNEQFF
cdr3_nt: TGTGCCAGCAGCGCCGGGACTAGTAACAATGAGCAGTTCTTC
v_call: TRBV9
j_call: TRBJ2-1
d_call: TRBD2
clone_size: -

cdr3_aa: CASSDAGRQETQYF
cdr3_nt: TGTGCCAGCAGCGATGCAGGGAGACAAGAGACCCAGTACTTC
v_call: TRBV5-4
j_call: TRBJ2-5
d_call: -
clone_size: -

cdr3_aa: CASSSQGENTEAFF
cdr3_nt: TGCGCCAGCAGCTCACAGGGGGAGAACACTGAAGCTTTCTTT
v_call: TRBV5-1
j_call: TRBJ1-1
d_call: TRBD1
clone_size: -

cdr3_aa: CASSIDSTPGSPLHF
cdr3_nt: TGTGCCAGTAGTATAGACAGCACCCCGGGTTCACCCCTCCACTTT
v_call: TRBV19
j_call: TRBJ1-6
d_call: -
clone_size: -

cdr3_aa: CASTSGPGVGEQYF
cdr3_nt: TGTGCCAGTACCAGTGGACCAGGGGTGGGAGAGCAGTACTTC
v_call: TRBV28
j_call: TRBJ2-7
d_call: -
clone_size: -

cdr3_aa: CASSLSSTGVRTEAFF
cdr3_nt: TGTGCCAGCAGTTTATCCTCGACAGGGGTGAGAACTGAAGCTTTCTTT
v_call: TRBV28
j_call: TRBJ1-1
d_call: TRBD1
clone_size: -

cdr3_aa: CASGEQDLNTEAFF
cdr3_nt: TGCGCCAGCGGGGAACAGGATTTGAACACTGAAGCTTTCTTT
v_call: TRBV4-1
j_call: TRBJ1-1
d_call: -
clone_size: -

cdr3_aa: CASSPLARSDGNEQYF
cdr3_nt: TGCGCCAGCAGCCCCCTAGCGAGGTCGGATGGGAACGAGCAGTACTTC
v_call: TRBV5-1
j_call: TRBJ2-7
d_call: -
clone_size: -

cdr3_aa: CASSQEGRWGELFF
cdr3_nt: TGCGCCAGCAGCCAGGAGGGGCGCTGGGGGGAGCTGTTTTTT
v_call: TRBV4-1
j_call: TRBJ2-2
d_call: -
clone_size: once

cdr3_aa: CASSSGPNEKLFF
cdr3_nt: TGTGCCAGCAGCTCGGGACCGAATGAAAAACTGTTTTTT
v_call: TRBV5-5
j_call: TRBJ1-4
d_call: -
clone_size: -

cdr3_aa: CASGDSSYNSPLHF
cdr3_nt: TGCGCCAGTGGAGATAGCTCCTATAATTCACCCCTCCACTTT
v_call: TRBV5-1
j_call: TRBJ1-6
d_call: -
clone_size: -

cdr3_aa: CASSQRMGDGYTF
cdr3_nt: TGTGCCAGCAGCCAGAGAATGGGGGATGGCTACACCTTC
v_call: TRBV3-1/TRBV3-2
j_call: TRBJ1-2
d_call: -
clone_size: -

cdr3_aa: CAWKPTSFLGYEQYF
cdr3_nt: TGTGCCTGGAAGCCGACTAGTTTTCTGGGCTACGAGCAGTACTTC
v_call: TRBV30
j_call: TRBJ2-7
d_call: -
clone_size: -

cdr3_aa: CASSSTVRGGFDFF
cdr3_nt: TGTGCCAGCAGCTCAACGGTGAGAGGGGGTTTTGATTTCTTT
v_call: TRBV5-5
j_call: TRBJ1-1
d_call: -
clone_size: few

cdr3_aa: CASSPILAGVADTQYF
cdr3_nt: TGCGCCAGCAGCCCAATACTAGCGGGAGTCGCAGATACGCAGTATTTT
v_call: TRBV4-1
j_call: TRBJ2-3
d_call: TRBD2
clone_size: -

cdr3_aa: CATRAWEGPIEQFF
cdr3_nt: TGTGCCACCAGGGCATGGGAGGGGCCCATTGAGCAGTTCTTC
v_call: TRBV15
j_call: TRBJ2-1
d_call: TRBD2
clone_size: -

cdr3_aa: CASSYATGAADTQYF
cdr3_nt: TGTGCCAGCAGTTACGCGACGGGAGCGGCAGATACGCAGTATTTT
v_call: TRBV6-5
j_call: TRBJ2-3
d_call: -
clone_size: -

cdr3_aa: CASSWTGEPPWAQHF
cdr3_nt: TGTGCCAGTAGTTGGACAGGGGAGCCCCCGTGGGCCCAGCATTTT
v_call: TRBV19
j_call: TRBJ1-5
d_call: TRBD1
clone_size: few

cdr3_aa: CASSLAQSYNEQFF
cdr3_nt: TGCGCCAGCAGCTTGGCGCAGTCCTACAATGAGCAGTTCTTC
v_call: TRBV5-1
j_call: TRBJ2-1
d_call: -
clone_size: -

cdr3_aa: CASSQAGGELFF
cdr3_nt: TGCGCCAGCAGCCAAGCAGGCGGGGAGCTGTTTTTT
v_call: TRBV4-1
j_call: TRBJ2-2
d_call: -
clone_size: -

cdr3_aa: CASSASGRGTDTQYF
cdr3_nt: TGTGCCAGCAGCGCCAGCGGGAGGGGGACAGATACGCAGTATTTT
v_call: TRBV9
j_call: TRBJ2-3
d_call: TRBD2
clone_size: -